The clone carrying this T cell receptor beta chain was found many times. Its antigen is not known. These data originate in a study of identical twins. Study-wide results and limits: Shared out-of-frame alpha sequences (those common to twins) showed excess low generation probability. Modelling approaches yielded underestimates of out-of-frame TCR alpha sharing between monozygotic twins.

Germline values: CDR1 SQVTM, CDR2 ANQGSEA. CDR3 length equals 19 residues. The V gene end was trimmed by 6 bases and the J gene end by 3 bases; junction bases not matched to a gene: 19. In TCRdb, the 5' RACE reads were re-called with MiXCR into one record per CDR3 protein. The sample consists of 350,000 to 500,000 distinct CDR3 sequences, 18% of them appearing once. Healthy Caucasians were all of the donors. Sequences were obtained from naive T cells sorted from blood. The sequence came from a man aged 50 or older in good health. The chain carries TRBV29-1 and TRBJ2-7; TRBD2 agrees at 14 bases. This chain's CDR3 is CSVETFSQGTSGRDYEQYF. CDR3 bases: TGCAGCGTCGAAACCTTTAGCCAAGGGACTAGCGGGAGAGACTACGAGCAGTACTTC.